This TCR beta chain was found in a study of T cells in Graves' hyperthyroidism and ophthalmopathy. The CDR3 regions of TCR beta were amplified from RNA transcripts. The study used the HTBI primer set for a first-round RT-PCR of the TCR CDR3. TCRdb itself ran the multiplex PCR reads through MiXCR, one entry per CDR3 protein. The sample carries more than 300,000 distinct CDR3 sequences, around 14% recorded once. In the case of this clonotype: With a much larger clone just one base away, this may be a read error.

The CDR3 spans 13 residues. In germline, CDR1 is SEHNR, CDR2 FQNEAQ (reference sequence). Hyperthyroidism, newly diagnosed and lasting under 2 months, affected patients aged 18 to 65. The chain has TRBV7-9 and TRBJ2-1, with 7 bases fitting TRBD1. The receptor was isolated from a woman aged 55 to 70 with Graves' hyperthyroidism. Sequenced material: blood. The CDR3 DNA is TGTGCCAGCAGCCTACTTACAGGGGATGAGCAGTCCTTC. It encodes CASSLLTGDEQSF.